This TCR beta chain was sequenced in a study of blood T cell repertoires in COVID-19. Turning to the study itself: Acute and convalescent COVID-19 samples came from the United States, Italy and Spain.

V lost 0 bases and J lost 6, with 6 bases in between. The CDR3 covers 13 residues. Per the germline V gene, CDR1 is SGHRS and CDR2 is YFSETQ. Only a few counts were recorded for this clone. Study processing details: Amplifying reference gene primers gave estimates of nucleated cell counts. The assay was immunoSEQ multiplex PCR, and TCRdb's table has in-frame clones only and misses some. Clone size and the V and J calls come from that table; the DNA yielded D and trimming. The table records some 140,000 clones, 75% to 90% of them present only once. The chain combines TRBV5-1 with TRBJ2-2; D call uncertain. The sequencing input was peripheral blood. The clonotype originates from a woman aged 50 to 60 who had recovered from COVID-19. In DNA form, the CDR3 reads TGCGCCAGCAGCTTGGAACTCCCCGGGGAGCTGTTTTTT. Translated, it gives CASSLELPGELFF.